These 4 T cell receptor beta chains were all obtained from the same sample, sequenced in a study of PD-1 blockade in classical Hodgkin lymphoma. The table came from immunoSEQ multiplex PCR; TCRdb's copy has only in-frame clones and leaves some out. Altogether roughly 68,000 clones are present, over 90% being singletons, with the ten largest covering about 2.8%. As to time point: newly diagnosed, previously untreated cHL patient sample. The sequenced material came from peripheral blood mononuclear cells (PBMCs). The receptor source for this set is a human donor with classical Hodgkin lymphoma.

V and J are TRBV7-2 and TRBJ1-2; 9 bases fit TRBD1. The CDR3 loop spans 13 amino acids. Germline values: CDR1 SGHTA, CDR2 FQGNSA. The ends lost 5 bases at V and 8 bases at J; junction bases unmatched: 6. DNA of the CDR3: TGTGCCAGCAGCCTACAGGGGGCTCAAGGCTACACCTTC. This translates into CASSLQGAQGYTF.

The CDR3 protein is CASSRVEETQYF. The CDR3 DNA is TGTGCCAGCAGCCGGGTTGAGGAGACCCAGTACTTC. V and J are TRBV5-5 and TRBJ2-5, with no clear D. Germline V gene lookup returns CDR1 SGHKS and CDR2 YYEKEE (reference sequence). The germline V and J ends were trimmed by 4 bases and 5 bases, with 9 bases remaining between them. The CDR3 is 12 amino acids.

V gene TRBV19 combines with J gene TRBJ2-5, with D tentatively TRBD1 (6 bases). V was cut by 4 bases and J by 1 base, with 16 bases left in between. This CDR3 region has 16 residues. The germline V gene has CDR1 LNHDA and CDR2 SQIVND (reference sequence). This CDR3 is CASSKGFDRLQETQYF. The CDR3 coding sequence is TGTGCCAGTAGTAAGGGTTTTGACAGGCTCCAAGAGACCCAGTACTTC.

This clone was counted once. The V gene is TRBV6-1, the J gene TRBJ1-1; a possible D gene is TRBD1 (5 bases). Trimming took 0 bases from V and 1 from J, leaving 9 bases between them. From germline, CDR1 is MNHNS and CDR2 SASEGT. This CDR3 contains 15 residues. The CDR3 coding sequence is TGTGCCAGCAGTGAAGCTTGGCAGGGGAACACTGAAGCTTTCTTT. Protein product: CASSEAWQGNTEAFF.